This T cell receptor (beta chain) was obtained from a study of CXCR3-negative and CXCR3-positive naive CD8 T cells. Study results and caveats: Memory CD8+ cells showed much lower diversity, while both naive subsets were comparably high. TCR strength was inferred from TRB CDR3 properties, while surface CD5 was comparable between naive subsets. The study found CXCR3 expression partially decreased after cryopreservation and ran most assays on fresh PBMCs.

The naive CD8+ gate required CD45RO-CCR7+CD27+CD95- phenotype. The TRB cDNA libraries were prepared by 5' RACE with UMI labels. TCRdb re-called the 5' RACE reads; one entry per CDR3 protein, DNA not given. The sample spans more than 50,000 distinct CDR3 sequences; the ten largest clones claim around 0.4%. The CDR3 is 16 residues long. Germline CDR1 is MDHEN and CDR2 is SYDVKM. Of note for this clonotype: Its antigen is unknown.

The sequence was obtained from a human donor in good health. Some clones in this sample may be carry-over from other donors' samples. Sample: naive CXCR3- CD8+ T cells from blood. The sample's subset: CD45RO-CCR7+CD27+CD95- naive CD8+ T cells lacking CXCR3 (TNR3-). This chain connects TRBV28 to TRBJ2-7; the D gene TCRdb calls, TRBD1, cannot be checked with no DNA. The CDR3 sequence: CASSPTRGRATYEQYF.